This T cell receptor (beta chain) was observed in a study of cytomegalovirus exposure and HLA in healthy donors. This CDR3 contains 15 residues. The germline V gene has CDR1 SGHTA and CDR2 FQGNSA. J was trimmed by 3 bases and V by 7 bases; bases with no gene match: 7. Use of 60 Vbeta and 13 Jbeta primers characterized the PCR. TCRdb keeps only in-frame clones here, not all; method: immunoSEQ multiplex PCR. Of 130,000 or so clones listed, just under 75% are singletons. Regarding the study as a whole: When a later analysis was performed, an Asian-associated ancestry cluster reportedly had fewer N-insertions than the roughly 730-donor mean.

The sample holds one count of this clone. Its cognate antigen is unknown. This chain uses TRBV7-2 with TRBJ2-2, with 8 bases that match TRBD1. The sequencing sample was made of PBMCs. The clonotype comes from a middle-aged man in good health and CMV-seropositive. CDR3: CASTPRTGYTGELFF. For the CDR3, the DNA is TGTGCCAGCACCCCACGGACAGGGTACACCGGGGAGCTGTTTTTT.